This TCR beta chain was found in a study of blood T cell repertoires in COVID-19. Study details: The samples span acute and convalescent COVID-19 from the United States, Italy and Spain. T cells, B-cell-depleted T cells, or PBMCs provided the cDNA or gDNA that served as material.

Original methodology: Reference gene primer amplification gave estimated nucleated cell counts. Repertoires were generated with immunoSEQ multiplex PCR, while TCRdb's copy carries only in-frame clones and drops some. For V, J and clone size, that table is used; D and trimming come from the DNA. The table shows hundreds of thousands of clones, with 75% to 85% occurring only once. To note about this clone: The same CDR3 arises from other DNA sequences in this sample as well.

CDR1 and CDR2 from the germline V gene are SGHTA and FQGNSA. The CDR3 loop spans 13 amino acids. V was pared by 2 bases and J by 5 bases, with 6 bases between. The clonotype originates from a man aged 45-60 years with active or convalescent COVID-19. The rearrangement joins TRBV7-2 to TRBJ1-4, with D hard to call. Input material: peripheral blood. CDR3 nucleotide sequence: TGTGCCAGCAGCTTACAGTTCAATGAAAAACTGTTTTTT. It translates to CASSLQFNEKLFF.